Listed below are T cell receptor beta chains from one sample, sequenced in a study of T cells in localized non-small cell lung cancer. Libraries were prepared by immunoSEQ multiplex PCR; TCRdb keeps only in-frame clonotypes and omits some of them. This table has about 40,000 clones, under 90% appearing once. The specimen was peripheral blood mononuclear cells, collected before any cancer treatment. Source of these receptors: an older male donor with stage II lung adenocarcinoma. The CDR3 runs from the conserved cysteine through the conserved F or W. A D gene is named only where the DNA matches it firmly. Rows may omit the clone size; those that give it use once, few, many or a size class.

v_gene: TRBV10-3; j_gene: TRBJ2-7; d_gene: TRBD1; abundance: -; CDR3aa: CATAQGSSYEQYF; CDR3nt: TGTGCCACAGCACAGGGGTCCTCCTACGAGCAGTACTTC
v_gene: TRBV19; j_gene: TRBJ2-2; d_gene: TRBD1; abundance: -; CDR3aa: CASSQQGSATGELFF; CDR3nt: TGTGCCAGTAGTCAACAGGGGTCGGCGACCGGGGAGCTGTTTTTT
v_gene: TRBV29-1; j_gene: TRBJ1-6; d_gene: -; abundance: few; CDR3aa: CSVGDTSSPLHF; CDR3nt: TGCAGCGTTGGGGACACCTCTTCACCCCTCCACTTT
v_gene: TRBV20-1; j_gene: TRBJ1-2; d_gene: -; abundance: -; CDR3aa: CSAEQGYGYTF; CDR3nt: TGCAGTGCTGAACAGGGCTATGGCTACACCTTC
v_gene: TRBV7-2; j_gene: TRBJ1-1; d_gene: -; abundance: -; CDR3aa: CASSFVVTGFGMTTEAFF; CDR3nt: TGTGCCAGCAGCTTCGTAGTCACGGGGTTCGGTATGACCACTGAAGCTTTCTTT
v_gene: TRBV5-4; j_gene: TRBJ1-2; d_gene: -; abundance: -; CDR3aa: CASSGDRNYGYTF; CDR3nt: TGTGCCAGCAGCGGGGACCGAAACTATGGCTACACCTTC
v_gene: TRBV4-1; j_gene: TRBJ2-1; d_gene: -; abundance: -; CDR3aa: CASSQDGRDWEQFF; CDR3nt: TGCGCCAGCAGCCAAGATGGGCGGGACTGGGAGCAGTTCTTC
v_gene: TRBV7-7; j_gene: TRBJ2-2; d_gene: TRBD2; abundance: -; CDR3aa: CASSPGAGGTGELFF; CDR3nt: TGTGCTAGCAGCCCAGGAGCGGGGGGGACCGGGGAGCTGTTTTTT
v_gene: TRBV10-3; j_gene: TRBJ2-5; d_gene: TRBD1; abundance: -; CDR3aa: CAISTGTGIQNQETQYF; CDR3nt: TGTGCCATCAGCACCGGGACAGGGATCCAAAACCAAGAGACCCAGTACTTC
v_gene: TRBV9; j_gene: TRBJ1-2; d_gene: TRBD1; abundance: -; CDR3aa: CASSVWDRGNYGYTF; CDR3nt: TGTGCCAGCAGCGTATGGGACAGGGGTAACTATGGCTACACCTTC
v_gene: TRBV25-1; j_gene: TRBJ2-2; d_gene: -; abundance: -; CDR3aa: CATDPGPPNTGELFF; CDR3nt: TGTGCCACCGACCCCGGCCCGCCGAACACCGGGGAGCTGTTTTTT
v_gene: TRBV4-1; j_gene: TRBJ2-1; d_gene: TRBD2; abundance: once; CDR3aa: CASTLTGGGGYNEQFF; CDR3nt: TGCGCCAGTACATTGACGGGCGGGGGGGGATACAATGAGCAGTTCTTC
v_gene: TRBV6-5; j_gene: TRBJ1-1; d_gene: -; abundance: -; CDR3aa: CASSFRGGEAFF; CDR3nt: TGTGCCAGCAGCTTCCGGGGGGGGGAGGCTTTCTTT